Detailed here is one TCR beta chain. Its matching antigen is unknown. Combining a sample-barcoded 5' primer with a J-beta primer mix, a second PCR ran for about 7 to 11 cycles. TCRdb reprocessed the 5' RACE reads with MiXCR, giving one entry per CDR3 protein. Among approximately 1,000,000 distinct CDR3 sequences, about two fifths were seen once, and the ten largest hold around 12%. Every donor gave approximately 10 milliliters of peripheral blood. The source of the sample is a study of blood T cells in healthy people across ages. Points from the study as a whole: There was a strong correlation between TCR beta diversity and naive T cell percentage.

Trimming at V came to 1 base and at J to 4 bases, leaving 5 bases not matched to a gene. CDR1 is MGHRA, CDR2 YSYEKL, per germline. This CDR3 comprises 15 residues. This chain links TRBV4-1 with TRBJ1-2; 8 bases line up with TRBD1. The source material was blood. This TCR was sampled from a man aged 18 to 29 in good health. CDR3 sequence (DNA): TGCGCCAGCAGCCAAGGGGGACAGGAATTCTATGGCTACACCTTC. This encodes CASSQGGQEFYGYTF.